The clone carrying this T cell receptor beta chain appeared many times. RNA transcripts gave rise to amplified TCR beta CDR3 regions. The study used the HTBI primer set for a first-round RT-PCR of the TCR CDR3. TCRdb reanalysed the multiplex PCR reads using MiXCR and keeps one entry per CDR3 protein. The table includes more than 250,000 distinct CDR3 sequences, roughly 15% detected once. The data were obtained in a study of T cells in Graves' hyperthyroidism and ophthalmopathy. Predating any ophthalmopathy symptoms, the blood sample was taken at first hyperthyroidism diagnosis. Trimming removed 3 bases from V and 5 bases from J, with 19 bases in between. The germline gives CDR1 DFQATT, CDR2 SNEGSKA (reference sequence). The CDR3 totals 16 residues.

J is TRBJ2-2 and V is TRBV20-1, with D perhaps matching TRBD1 or TRBD2 (5 bases each). The sequence was collected from a woman aged 50 to 60 with Graves' hyperthyroidism that later progressed to Graves' ophthalmopathy. The sequencing sample was made of blood. Here the CDR3 DNA reads TGCAGTGCTAGTCCCCCTATGGGGGATAGGACCGGGGAGCTGTTTTTT. It translates to CSASPPMGDRTGELFF.